Reported below is one T cell receptor (beta chain). Its antigen remains unidentified. The CDR3 loop spans 16 amino acids. Germline V lookup: CDR1 SNHLY, CDR2 FYNNEI. V lost 2 bases to trimming and J lost 0 bases; unmatched junction nucleotides: 6. Sequencing was performed with immunoSEQ multiplex PCR; in TCRdb, only in-frame clones are kept and a portion is missing. The sample records millions of clones, about 95% being singletons. These data are taken from a study of shared clonotypes between healthy human individuals. Points from the study as a whole: Sharing across four donors was highest in naive CD4 (around 5%) and lowest in memory CD8 (0.4%).

Selected positively for CCR7 and CD45RO-negative, naive CD8 cells excluded terminally differentiated effector memory CD45RA+ cells. The source of this sequence is a man younger than 30 in good health. The V call is TRBV2, the J call TRBJ2-7, with 8 bases fitting TRBD1. Sequenced: naive CD8+ T cells sorted from blood. As DNA, the CDR3 is TGTGCCAGCAGTGAAACGGAAGACAGGGGCTCCTACGAGCAGTACTTC. Protein sequence: CASSETEDRGSYEQYF.